These T cell receptor beta chains were read from a single sample in a study of blood T cell repertoires in COVID-19. Here immunoSEQ multiplex PCR was the method, and the copy in TCRdb shows in-frame clones only, minus some. The data hold 120,000 to 150,000 clones, with 80% to 85% observed a single time. Sequenced input: PBMCs or T cells enriched from blood (not recorded which). These receptors originate from a woman in her fifties or sixties who had been exposed to COVID-19. The CDR3 runs from the conserved cysteine through the conserved F or W. The D gene is left open where the match is weak. Clone size is not always given. Where it is, it says once, few, many or a class for expanded clones.

CDR3 protein: CASSSAGTDRYGYTF
CDR3 DNA: TGTGCCAGCAGCTCCGCGGGGACGGATCGTTATGGCTACACCTTC
D gene: -
J gene: TRBJ1-2
clone size: -
V gene: TRBV7-2

CDR3 protein: CASRAGANSPLHF
CDR3 DNA: TGTGCCAGTCGGGCAGGGGCTAATTCACCCCTCCACTTT
D gene: -
J gene: TRBJ1-6
clone size: -
V gene: TRBV19

CDR3 protein: CASSSGTWPYEQYF
CDR3 DNA: TGTGCCAGCAGTTCTGGGACATGGCCCTACGAGCAGTACTTC
D gene: -
J gene: TRBJ2-7
clone size: -
V gene: TRBV27

CDR3 protein: CASSPRSGAEAFF
CDR3 DNA: TGTGCCAGCAGCCCAAGATCGGGAGCTGAAGCTTTCTTT
D gene: -
J gene: TRBJ1-1
clone size: few
V gene: TRBV7-3

CDR3 protein: CASSEFAGRNTEAFF
CDR3 DNA: TGTGCCAGCAGTGAATTCGCCGGTCGGAACACTGAAGCTTTCTTT
D gene: -
J gene: TRBJ1-1
clone size: -
V gene: TRBV6-1

CDR3 protein: CASSLGPNPGDEQFF
CDR3 DNA: TGTGCCAGCAGCTTAGGGCCCAATCCAGGGGATGAGCAGTTCTTC
D gene: -
J gene: TRBJ2-1
clone size: few
V gene: TRBV7-2

CDR3 protein: CASSGGTSGTTDTQYF
CDR3 DNA: TGTGCCAGCAGCGGCGGGACTAGCGGGACCACAGATACGCAGTATTTT
D gene: TRBD2
J gene: TRBJ2-3
clone size: -
V gene: TRBV9

CDR3 protein: CASSPFRDRGLRVAEAFF
CDR3 DNA: TGTGCCAGCTCACCGTTTCGGGACAGGGGGCTACGTGTCGCTGAAGCTTTCTTT
D gene: TRBD1
J gene: TRBJ1-1
clone size: -
V gene: TRBV18

CDR3 protein: CASSPTTGGYTF
CDR3 DNA: TGTGCCAGCAGTCCCACTACCGGGGGCTACACCTTC
D gene: -
J gene: TRBJ1-2
clone size: once
V gene: TRBV25-1

CDR3 protein: CAWIRKGATNTEAFF
CDR3 DNA: TGTGCCTGGATCCGAAAAGGGGCTACGAACACTGAAGCTTTCTTT
D gene: -
J gene: TRBJ1-1
clone size: once
V gene: TRBV30

CDR3 protein: CSVNAGGDSYEQYF
CDR3 DNA: TGCAGCGTGAACGCCGGGGGAGACTCCTACGAGCAGTACTTC
D gene: -
J gene: TRBJ2-7
clone size: -
V gene: TRBV29-1

CDR3 protein: CASREVGQGATEAFF
CDR3 DNA: TGCGCCAGCAGGGAAGTGGGACAGGGGGCGACTGAAGCTTTCTTT
D gene: TRBD1
J gene: TRBJ1-1
clone size: -
V gene: TRBV4-1

CDR3 protein: CASNQGVNQPQHF
CDR3 DNA: TGTGCCAGCAATCAGGGGGTCAATCAGCCCCAGCATTTT
D gene: TRBD1
J gene: TRBJ1-5
clone size: -
V gene: TRBV2

CDR3 protein: CASSPPGRDTQYF
CDR3 DNA: TGTGCCAGTAGTCCCCCTGGTAGAGATACGCAGTATTTT
D gene: -
J gene: TRBJ2-3
clone size: -
V gene: TRBV19

CDR3 protein: CASSTLAGGLDTQYF
CDR3 DNA: TGCGCCAGTTCTACCTTAGCGGGAGGTTTAGATACGCAGTATTTT
D gene: TRBD2
J gene: TRBJ2-3
clone size: -
V gene: TRBV5-1

CDR3 protein: CASSYVAGGLLDTQYF
CDR3 DNA: TGTGCCAGCAGTTACGTTGCGGGAGGGCTTTTAGATACGCAGTATTTT
D gene: TRBD2
J gene: TRBJ2-3
clone size: -
V gene: TRBV6-2/TRBV6-3

CDR3 protein: CASSQSGNGYTF
CDR3 DNA: TGTGCCAGCAGCCAATCCGGGAATGGCTACACCTTC
D gene: -
J gene: TRBJ1-2
clone size: -
V gene: TRBV16

CDR3 protein: CASSPKDRFSYEQYF
CDR3 DNA: TGTGCCAGCTCACCGAAGGACAGATTCTCCTACGAGCAGTACTTC
D gene: -
J gene: TRBJ2-7
clone size: -
V gene: TRBV18

CDR3 protein: CASSLVTGGQYNEQFF
CDR3 DNA: TGTGCCAGCAGCTTAGTCACAGGGGGACAGTACAATGAGCAGTTCTTC
D gene: TRBD1
J gene: TRBJ2-1
clone size: once
V gene: TRBV11-2

CDR3 protein: CAISERGGEDTQYF
CDR3 DNA: TGTGCCATCAGTGAGCGGGGGGGGGAAGATACGCAGTATTTT
D gene: TRBD2
J gene: TRBJ2-3
clone size: -
V gene: TRBV10-3

CDR3 protein: CASSLGQGRTGELFF
CDR3 DNA: TGTGCCAGCAGCCTGGGACAGGGACGGACCGGGGAGCTGTTTTTT
D gene: TRBD1
J gene: TRBJ2-2
clone size: -
V gene: TRBV7-6

CDR3 protein: CASSLASTDTQYF
CDR3 DNA: TGTGCCAGCAGCTTAGCGTCCACAGATACGCAGTATTTT
D gene: -
J gene: TRBJ2-3
clone size: -
V gene: TRBV11-2

CDR3 protein: CASSLGLAGGTYEQYF
CDR3 DNA: TGCGCCAGCAGCTTGGGACTAGCGGGGGGAACCTACGAGCAGTACTTC
D gene: TRBD2
J gene: TRBJ2-7
clone size: -
V gene: TRBV5-1

CDR3 protein: CASSRGGSQTNEKLFF
CDR3 DNA: TGTGCCAGCAGCCGGGGAGGCAGCCAAACTAATGAAAAACTGTTTTTT
D gene: -
J gene: TRBJ1-4
clone size: -
V gene: TRBV5-4

CDR3 protein: CASAGDRGATEAFF
CDR3 DNA: TGTGCCAGCGCGGGGGACAGGGGAGCCACTGAAGCTTTCTTT
D gene: TRBD1
J gene: TRBJ1-1
clone size: -
V gene: TRBV6-5

CDR3 protein: CSVELRVGRSGRNGYEQYF
CDR3 DNA: TGCAGCGTTGAACTGCGAGTGGGGAGAAGCGGGAGGAACGGCTACGAGCAGTACTTC
D gene: TRBD2
J gene: TRBJ2-7
clone size: -
V gene: TRBV29-1

CDR3 protein: CASSLEFGSFRADTQYF
CDR3 DNA: TGTGCCAGCAGCTTAGAGTTCGGGTCCTTCCGAGCAGATACGCAGTATTTT
D gene: -
J gene: TRBJ2-3
clone size: -
V gene: TRBV7-6

CDR3 protein: CASSLRDRVWYTF
CDR3 DNA: TGTGCCAGCAGCCTCCGGGACAGGGTGTGGTACACCTTC
D gene: TRBD1
J gene: TRBJ1-2
clone size: -
V gene: TRBV7-8

CDR3 protein: CASSLGEDQPQHF
CDR3 DNA: TGTGCCAGCAGCTTAGGTGAGGATCAGCCCCAGCATTTT
D gene: -
J gene: TRBJ1-5
clone size: -
V gene: TRBV11-2

CDR3 protein: CASREPGHYNSPLHF
CDR3 DNA: TGTGCCAGCAGGGAGCCTGGCCATTATAATTCACCCCTCCACTTT
D gene: -
J gene: TRBJ1-6
clone size: -
V gene: TRBV27

CDR3 protein: CASSTDRGGPNQPQHF
CDR3 DNA: TGTGCCAGTAGTACCGACAGGGGAGGGCCCAATCAGCCCCAGCATTTT
D gene: TRBD1
J gene: TRBJ1-5
clone size: -
V gene: TRBV19

CDR3 protein: CASSLGLAGGSYNEQFF
CDR3 DNA: TGTGCCAGCAGCTTAGGGTTAGCGGGTGGGTCCTACAATGAGCAGTTCTTC
D gene: TRBD2
J gene: TRBJ2-1
clone size: -
V gene: TRBV11-2

CDR3 protein: CASSHETGGADGYTF
CDR3 DNA: TGCGCCAGCAGCCACGAGACAGGGGGCGCGGATGGCTACACCTTC
D gene: TRBD1
J gene: TRBJ1-2
clone size: -
V gene: TRBV4-3

CDR3 protein: CASSLGGTGYQPQHF
CDR3 DNA: TGTGCCAGCAGCTTAGGCGGGACAGGGTATCAGCCCCAGCATTTT
D gene: TRBD1
J gene: TRBJ1-5
clone size: -
V gene: TRBV7-2

CDR3 protein: CASSPSGTGLGEAFF
CDR3 DNA: TGTGCCAGCTCACCTTCCGGGACAGGGCTCGGTGAAGCTTTCTTT
D gene: TRBD1
J gene: TRBJ1-1
clone size: -
V gene: TRBV18

CDR3 protein: CASTQTGSSYNSPLHF
CDR3 DNA: TGTGCCAGTACCCAGACAGGGAGCTCCTATAATTCACCCCTCCACTTT
D gene: TRBD1
J gene: TRBJ1-6
clone size: -
V gene: TRBV19

CDR3 protein: CASSYPGQGVTNTEAFF
CDR3 DNA: TGTGCCAGCAGTTACCCCGGACAGGGGGTTACGAACACTGAAGCTTTCTTT
D gene: TRBD1
J gene: TRBJ1-1
clone size: -
V gene: TRBV6-2/TRBV6-3

CDR3 protein: CASSRSSPIMLRGYTF
CDR3 DNA: TGTGCCAGCAGTCGTTCAAGCCCCATCATGCTTCGAGGCTACACCTTC
D gene: -
J gene: TRBJ1-2
clone size: -
V gene: TRBV27

CDR3 protein: CASSLEGTSGNEQFF
CDR3 DNA: TGTGCCAGCAGCTTAGAGGGGACTAGCGGGAATGAGCAGTTCTTC
D gene: TRBD2
J gene: TRBJ2-1
clone size: -
V gene: TRBV7-6

CDR3 protein: CASSLGGGTKTQYF
CDR3 DNA: TGTGCCAGCAGTTTAGGGGGAGGGACGAAGACCCAGTACTTC
D gene: TRBD2
J gene: TRBJ2-5
clone size: -
V gene: TRBV27

CDR3 protein: CASSNGQGWGYEQYF
CDR3 DNA: TGTGCCAGTAGTAACGGACAGGGATGGGGCTACGAGCAGTACTTC
D gene: TRBD1
J gene: TRBJ2-7
clone size: -
V gene: TRBV19